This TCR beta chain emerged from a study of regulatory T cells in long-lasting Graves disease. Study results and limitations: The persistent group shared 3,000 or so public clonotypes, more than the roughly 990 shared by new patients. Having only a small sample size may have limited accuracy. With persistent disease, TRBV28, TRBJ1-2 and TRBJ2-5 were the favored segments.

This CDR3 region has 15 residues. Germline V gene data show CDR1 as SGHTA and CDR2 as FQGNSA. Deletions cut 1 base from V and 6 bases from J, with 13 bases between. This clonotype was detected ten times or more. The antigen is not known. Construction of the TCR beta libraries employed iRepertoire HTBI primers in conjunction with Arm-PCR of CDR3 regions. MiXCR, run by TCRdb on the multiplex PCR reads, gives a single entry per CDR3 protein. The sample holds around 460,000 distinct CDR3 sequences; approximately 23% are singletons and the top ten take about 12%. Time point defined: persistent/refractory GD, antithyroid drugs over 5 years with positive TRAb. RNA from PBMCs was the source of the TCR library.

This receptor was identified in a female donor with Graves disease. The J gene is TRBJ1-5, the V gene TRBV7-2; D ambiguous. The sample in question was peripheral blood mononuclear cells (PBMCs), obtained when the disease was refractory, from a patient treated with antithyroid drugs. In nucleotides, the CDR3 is TGTGCCAGCAGCTTAGTCCTGGGAGGCCGTCAGCCCCAGCATTTT. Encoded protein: CASSLVLGGRQPQHF.